This T cell receptor beta chain was identified during a study of blood T cell repertoires in COVID-19. Across the whole study: Donors in the United States, Italy and Spain gave samples during acute or convalescent COVID-19.

The germline V and J ends were trimmed by 1 base and 6 bases, with 15 bases remaining between them. The CDR3 has 16 residues. Germline CDR1 KGHSH, CDR2 LQKENI. This clone has a single count. Profiling relied on immunoSEQ multiplex PCR, and the TCRdb table lists in-frame clones only, not all of them. The profile covers some 220,000 clones, with approximately 78% appearing a single time and 5.2% taken by the ten largest. In Seattle, patients joined the study during active infection and were tracked longitudinally. The material sequenced was peripheral blood. The source of this sequence is a woman between 70 and 85 years old with COVID-19, enrolled during active disease. The genes are TRBV18 and TRBJ2-2; tentative D call: TRBD2 (5 bases). DNA for the CDR3: TGTGCCAGCTCACCACAGGGTTTAAGCGGCCCCGGGGAGCTGTTTTTT. This sequence encodes CASSPQGLSGPGELFF.